This T cell receptor (beta chain) appears in the sequencing data of a study of cytomegalovirus exposure and HLA in healthy donors (dated by TCRdb to 2017 to 2019). Turning to the overall study: According to a later analysis, one platform produced both the 110 or so validation repertoires and the 670 or so repertoires of the first cohort. The study aimed to test whether cataloging public T cell receptors could reveal signatures of past pathogen exposure. A separate validation cohort of 100 to 150 different subjects was used in addition to the approximately 700-subject first cohort. To predict cytomegalovirus infection status, the study brought together high-throughput TCR immunosequencing, statistical association of individual TCRs with disease status, and machine learning. Overall study outcomes, separate from this receptor: The classifier was reported to diagnose cytomegalovirus status with high specificity and sensitivity in both the original cohort and the validation cohort. A later analysis found that TCRs clustered in the first cohort also tended to co-occur in the 120 validation repertoires, with more than 90% of cluster scores above 0. Most TCR sequences were observed very rarely across donors, whereas some public TCRs were present in many individuals. A total of 150 to 200 TCR beta chains were listed by the study as associated with cytomegalovirus. It was suggested by the authors that the approach could potentially be generalized to other disease states and immunological phenotypes. A later analysis had no HLA typing for the validation cohort, so co-occurrence there was scored across all 120 or so repertoires. In vitro tests confirmed that three of the cytomegalovirus-associated TCR beta chains recognize cytomegalovirus antigens.

Points on this clone: No cognate antigen has been identified for it. No much larger clone exists at a distance of one base, and base qualities are not known.

Libraries were constructed by the immunoSEQ multiplex PCR assay. Turning to the authors' computational methods: To diagnose cytomegalovirus status from the catalog of TCR beta chain sequences, a statistical classification framework was built. Sourced from immuneACCESS, this table was stored by TCRdb with only in-frame sequences that have V and J called. A share of the clones is absent; for the studies checked, an unresolved V gene accounts for under half, and the remainder has no known explanation. V, J and clone size are taken as reported in that table, and D and trimming were inferred from the DNA itself. The sample table holds roughly 150,000 clones, of which around 81% were seen once. The ten top clones hold around 2% of the sample. Donors formed part of the validation cohort, which comprised about 130 subjects and was distinct from the first cohort of 666 subjects. The germline V gene gives CDR1 as SGDLS and CDR2 as YYNGEE. From the cysteine through the phenylalanine, the CDR3 covers 13 amino acids. The DNA shown is the 39-base CDR3, in frame from base 1. Deletion took 5 bases off V and 8 bases off J, with a span of 13 bases between the germline ends.

This receptor was identified in a man aged 25-40 years in good health and CMV-seropositive. Sequenced material: PBMCs. Rearrangement joined TRBV9 to TRBJ1-4, and the D gene may be TRBD1, 6 bases matching. The sequenced DNA: TGTGCCAGCAGTATTGGGGGCATAGAAAAACTGTTTTTT. Its translation reads: CASSIGGIEKLFF.